Below are 7 T cell receptor beta chains sequenced from a single sample in a study of identical twins. TCRdb recomputed calls from the 5' RACE reads with MiXCR, one row per CDR3 protein. The sample holds about 100,000 distinct CDR3 sequences, about 6% seen once. Sequencing was done on a sample of memory T cells sorted from blood. Every receptor here comes from a woman aged 45 to 65 in good health.

A few counts support this clonotype. This chain uses TRBV4-1 with TRBJ2-7, with 8 bases fitting TRBD1. The CDR3 has 12 residues. Germline V lookup: CDR1 MGHRA, CDR2 YSYEKL. The J segment lost 5 bases and the V segment lost 6 bases, leaving 3 bases of the junction unmatched. The CDR3 loop reads CASSSDRDEQYF. In nucleotides, the CDR3 is TGCGCCAGCAGTTCGGACAGGGACGAGCAGTACTTC.

This clonotype was detected many times. V is TRBV9 and J is TRBJ2-3; 8 bases agree with TRBD1. This CDR3 has 15 amino acids. Germline CDR1 is SGDLS and CDR2 is YYNGEE. V shed 3 bases and J 4 bases; nucleotides not matched to a gene: 7. In nucleotides, the CDR3 is TGTGCCAGCAGCGCCCGACAGGGGCGAGCAGATACGCAGTATTTT. Translated, it gives CASSARQGRADTQYF.

This chain joins TRBV15 and TRBJ2-1, with 9 bases aligning to TRBD1. Trimming took 0 bases from V and 10 from J; bases not matched to a gene: 13. This CDR3 contains 17 residues. The germline V gene encodes CDR1 LNHNV and CDR2 YYDKDF (reference sequence). The CDR3 nucleotides are TGTGCCACCAGCAGAGATGGGCCGGGACAGGGCAGAGGGGAGCAGTTCTTC. It yields the protein CATSRDGPGQGRGEQFF.

This clonotype appeared many times. The chain has TRBV15 and TRBJ2-4; 10 bases agree with TRBD1. Germline V CDR1 and CDR2: LNHNV, YYDKDF (reference sequence). V trimming: 4 bases; J trimming: 7 bases; junction bases outside the gene matches: 7. There are 15 residues in the CDR3. The CDR3 DNA is TGTGCCACCAGCAACTCCGGGACAGGGGTTAACATTCAGTACTTC. Translation gives CATSNSGTGVNIQYF. Based on the CDR3 plus reference TRBV15 and TRBJ2-4, the full variable domain is DAMVIQNPRYQVTQFGKPVTLSCSQTLNHNVMYWYQQKSSQAPKLLFHYYDKDFNNEADTPDNFQSRRPNTSFCFLDIRSPGLGDTAMYLCATSNSGTGVNIQYFGAGTRLSVL.

This clonotype has ten or more counts. The chain has TRBV20-1 and TRBJ2-1; the match to TRBD2 covers 14 bases. In germline, CDR1 is DFQATT, CDR2 SNEGSKA (reference sequence). V lost 4 bases and J lost 9; bases outside the gene matches: 5. This CDR3 comprises 14 residues. This chain's CDR3 is CSATGTSGSFEQFF. CDR3 in DNA: TGCAGTGCTACCGGGACTAGCGGGAGTTTTGAGCAGTTCTTC.

This clonotype was picked up a small number of times. The V gene is TRBV5-1, the J gene TRBJ2-3; 8 bases align to TRBD2. V lost 0 bases to trimming and J lost 4 bases; unmatched junction nucleotides: 7. In germline, CDR1 is SGHRS, CDR2 YFSETQ. This CDR3 has 16 residues. The CDR3 nucleotides read TGCGCCAGCAGCTTGGTGGTAGCGGGATCCGCAGATACGCAGTATTTT. It encodes CASSLVVAGSADTQYF.

This clonotype was seen at least ten times. V gene TRBV6-5 combines with J gene TRBJ2-5; possible D gene TRBD2, 6 bases. This CDR3 is 13 amino acids long. From germline, CDR1 is MNHEY and CDR2 SVGAGI. V was clipped by 7 bases and J by 1 base, with 10 bases between them. CDR3 sequence: CASKEGLQETQYF. In DNA, the CDR3 is TGTGCCAGCAAGGAGGGCCTCCAAGAGACCCAGTACTTC.